Sequencing of this T cell receptor (beta chain) was carried out in a study of blood T cell repertoires in COVID-19 (dated by TCRdb to 2018 to 2021). Study-level background: Samples covering the acute and convalescent phases of COVID-19 were provided by collaborators in the United States, Italy and Spain. The material from the prospective study consisted of cDNA or gDNA derived from T cells, B-cell-depleted T cells, or PBMCs. Subjects who had been exposed to COVID-19, were actively infected with it, or had recovered from it provided the deeply sampled blood TCRbeta repertoires that made up the dataset. The repertoires were released in a freely available public database intended as a resource for research on the immune response to SARS-CoV-2. The samples were drawn from two sources: the first 160 participants of the ongoing ImmuneRACE study, and 950 to 1,500 subjects contributed by 6 global collaborators. Sample metadata almost always included a de-identified subject ID, COVID-19 status, age in years and sex. Where available, HLA class I and class II types were obtained from metadata supplied by the sample provider rather than from assay-based typing. On the study overall, not on this receptor specifically: The quantity of clinical and demographic metadata differed by source and by participant and was supplied without curation.

After removal of 4 bases from V and 3 bases from J, the junction retains 7 bases not matched to a gene. The CDR3 holds 17 amino acids from the cysteine to the phenylalanine. Of all the DNA, just the CDR3 is kept, 51 bases in frame from base 1. The germline V gene encodes CDR1 SNHLY and CDR2 FYNNEI. The immunoSEQ Assay, a bias-controlled multiplex PCR, was used to amplify TCRbeta CDR3 regions from genomic DNA. From the authors' description of their analysis: The number of nucleated cells in each sample was estimated by amplification of reference gene primers within the assay. To quantify the absolute abundance of each unique TCRbeta CDR3 rearrangement, sequence reads were collapsed and filtered. For each sample, productive Simpson clonality was calculated by taking the square root of Simpson's diversity index across productive rearrangements. The immuneACCESS repertoire file appears here via TCRdb, limited to in-frame rearrangements. These files lack a portion of the clones; in checked studies, under half of the deficit traces to unresolved V genes, and the cause of the others is not known. D and trimming come from the DNA, and the V and J calls and clone size come from that table. This sample lists 95,000 to 110,000 clones; roughly 90% were detected once. Roughly 4.9% of the sample is taken by the ten largest.

Comments on this clone: The antigen it binds to is not known. It has no much larger one-base neighbor in the sample; base qualities were not kept.

The collaborating institutions used their own protocols to collect whole blood in K2EDTA tubes. For TCRbeta analysis, collaborator samples were shipped as frozen whole blood, as isolated PBMCs, or as DNA extracted from either sample type. This receptor was obtained from a man in his forties with active or convalescent COVID-19. Recombination joined TRBV2 with TRBJ2-1; a stretch of 12 junction bases matches TRBD2. Sequencing input: peripheral blood. The encoded CDR3 is CASSGLAGELIYNEQFF. The nucleotide sequence is given as TGTGCCAGCAGTGGACTAGCGGGAGAACTCATCTACAATGAGCAGTTCTTC.